These 4 T cell receptor beta chains came from one sample sequenced in a study of blood T cell repertoires in COVID-19. Produced via immunoSEQ multiplex PCR; TCRdb's table is partial and in-frame only. Here the sample spans about 220,000 clones, 75% to 90% being singletons. The sample consisted of PBMCs or T cells enriched from blood (not recorded which). These receptors were taken from a woman between 18 and 30 years old in a cohort exposed to, infected with or recovered from COVID-19 (not recorded which).

Comments on this clone: Other DNA variants within this sample encode the same CDR3. V gene TRBV11-3 combines with J gene TRBJ2-7, with a tentative D call TRBD1 (6 bases). Germline values: CDR1 SGHNT, CDR2 YENEEA. This CDR3 comprises 14 residues. V gave up 3 bases and J gave up 2 bases, with 11 bases separating them. CDR3 loop: CASSLGQGTYEQYF. The CDR3 DNA sequence: TGTGCCAGCAGCTTGGGGCAGGGGACCTACGAGCAGTACTTC.

The rearrangement joins TRBV11-2 to TRBJ2-1; 12 bases align to TRBD1. CDR1 is SGHAT, CDR2 FQNNGV, per germline. V was clipped by 7 bases and J by 6 bases; unmatched bases: 7. There are 15 residues in the CDR3. The CDR3 reads CASKTGTGGPNEQFF. The CDR3, as DNA: TGTGCCAGCAAGACCGGGACAGGGGGCCCCAATGAGCAGTTCTTC.

This clone has just one count. This sequence joins TRBV4-2 and TRBJ1-2; TRBD1 matches 7 bases. Trimming at V came to 0 bases and at J to 4 bases, leaving 5 bases not matched to a gene. This CDR3 is 15 amino acids long. CDR1 is LGHNA and CDR2 is YNFKEQ in the germline V gene. The CDR3 spells CASSQDWGQFYGYTF. CDR3 coding DNA: TGTGCCAGCAGCCAAGATTGGGGACAGTTCTATGGCTACACCTTC.

The chain links TRBV2 to TRBJ2-5; D possibly corresponds to TRBD1 (6 bases). CDR3 length equals 13 residues. The V end was cut by 6 bases, the J end by 3 bases, with 11 bases between. Germline V gene data show CDR1 as SNHLY and CDR2 as FYNNEI. CDR3 protein: CASSRDTKETQYF. The CDR3 bases are TGTGCCAGCAGCCGGGACACTAAAGAGACCCAGTACTTC. Drawing the rest from reference TRBV2 and TRBJ2-5, the complete variable domain is EPEVTQTPSHQVTQMGQEVILRCVPISNHLYFYWYRQILGQKVEFLVSFYNNEISEKSEIFDDQFSVERPDGSNFTLKIRSTKLEDSAMYFCASSRDTKETQYFGPGTRLLVL.